Ten or more counts support the clone carrying this T cell receptor (beta chain). The antigen is unknown. The CDR3 loop spans 13 amino acids. Trimming took 4 bases from V and 3 from J, leaving 8 bases between them. Germline values: CDR1 KGHDR, CDR2 SFDVKD. The sample is drawn from a study of Graves' ophthalmopathy and Graves' hyperthyroidism. Study-wide results and limits: The model predicted ophthalmopathy progression with over 60% sensitivity and less than 80% specificity. Among thyroid clonotypes expanded above 0.001 frequency, most also appeared in blood. Researchers report that a 13-signature model separated ophthalmopathy from stable hyperthyroidism, posting under 90% sensitivity and 75% to 84% specificity.

RNA transcripts yielded amplified TCR beta CDR3 regions. HTBI primers primed a first-round RT-PCR, and a second-round multiplex PCR followed. TCRdb fed the multiplex PCR reads into MiXCR, producing one record per CDR3 protein. This sample has about 590,000 distinct CDR3 sequences; approximately 37% occur once, and the top ten carry 3.5% to 5%. V gene TRBV24-1 combines with J gene TRBJ1-1, with D maybe TRBD1 (5 bases). Material: peripheral blood or thyroid tissue (not recorded which). The sequence was obtained from an adult man with Graves' hyperthyroidism. CDR3 nucleotide sequence: TGTGCCACCAGTGAGGGCAGGGACACTGAAGCTTTCTTT. Translated, it gives CATSEGRDTEAFF.